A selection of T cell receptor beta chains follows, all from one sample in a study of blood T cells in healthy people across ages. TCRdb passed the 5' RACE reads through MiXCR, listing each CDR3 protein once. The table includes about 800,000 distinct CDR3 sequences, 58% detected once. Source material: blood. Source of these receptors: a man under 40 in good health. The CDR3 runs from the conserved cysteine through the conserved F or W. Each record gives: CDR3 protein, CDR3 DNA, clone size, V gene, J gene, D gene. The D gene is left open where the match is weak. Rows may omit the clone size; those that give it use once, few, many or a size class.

CDR3aa: CASSYSTNPPGQRTDEQYF; CDR3nt: TGTGCCAGCAGTTACTCTACCAATCCCCCGGGACAGAGAACGGACGAGCAGTACTTC; abundance: .; v_gene: TRBV6-2/TRBV6-3; j_gene: TRBJ2-7; d_gene: TRBD1
CDR3aa: CASSLVGTGGPNTQYF; CDR3nt: TGTGCCAGCAGCTTAGTCGGTACGGGAGGGCCAAATACGCAGTATTTT; abundance: few; v_gene: TRBV7-2; j_gene: TRBJ2-3; d_gene: TRBD2
CDR3aa: CASSLGVGDEKLFF; CDR3nt: TGTGCCAGCAGCTTAGGGGTGGGGGATGAAAAACTGTTTTTT; abundance: .; v_gene: TRBV7-6; j_gene: TRBJ1-4; d_gene: .
CDR3aa: CASGLERDTEAFF; CDR3nt: TGTGCCAGCGGTCTGGAAAGAGACACTGAAGCTTTCTTT; abundance: .; v_gene: TRBV11-2; j_gene: TRBJ1-1; d_gene: .
CDR3aa: CSARDARTANEKLFF; CDR3nt: TGCAGTGCTAGAGATGCGAGAACGGCTAATGAAAAACTGTTTTTT; abundance: few; v_gene: TRBV20-1; j_gene: TRBJ1-4; d_gene: .
CDR3aa: CSAVPVNTEAFF; CDR3nt: TGCAGTGCTGTGCCAGTGAACACTGAAGCTTTCTTT; abundance: .; v_gene: TRBV20-1; j_gene: TRBJ1-1; d_gene: .
CDR3aa: CASSLSPGLADEQFF; CDR3nt: TGCGCCAGCAGCTTGAGCCCGGGACTGGCGGACGAGCAGTTCTTC; abundance: .; v_gene: TRBV5-1; j_gene: TRBJ2-1; d_gene: .
CDR3aa: CASSWTGFSSYNEQFF; CDR3nt: TGCGCCAGCAGCTGGACAGGGTTTAGCTCCTACAATGAGCAGTTCTTC; abundance: once; v_gene: TRBV5-1; j_gene: TRBJ2-1; d_gene: TRBD1
CDR3aa: CASSGGTRGETQYF; CDR3nt: TGTGCCAGCAGTGGCGGGACTAGAGGAGAGACCCAGTACTTC; abundance: few; v_gene: TRBV2; j_gene: TRBJ2-5; d_gene: TRBD2
CDR3aa: CASSPPGWGASYEQYF; CDR3nt: TGTGCCAGCTCACCCCCGGGCTGGGGAGCCTCCTACGAGCAGTACTTC; abundance: .; v_gene: TRBV18; j_gene: TRBJ2-7; d_gene: .
CDR3aa: CASTARRRDTEAFF; CDR3nt: TGTGCCAGTACCGCGCGACGTCGGGACACTGAAGCTTTCTTT; abundance: once; v_gene: TRBV19; j_gene: TRBJ1-1; d_gene: .
CDR3aa: CSASRGQGIYEQYF; CDR3nt: TGCAGTGCTAGTAGGGGACAGGGGATCTACGAGCAGTACTTC; abundance: .; v_gene: TRBV20-1; j_gene: TRBJ2-7; d_gene: TRBD1
CDR3aa: CSAKGGGNTEAFF; CDR3nt: TGCAGCGCCAAAGGGGGAGGAAACACTGAAGCTTTCTTT; abundance: .; v_gene: TRBV29-1; j_gene: TRBJ1-1; d_gene: .
CDR3aa: CASSPPQVTYNEQFF; CDR3nt: TGTGCCAGCAGCCCCCCACAAGTAACCTACAATGAGCAGTTCTTC; abundance: .; v_gene: TRBV7-9; j_gene: TRBJ2-1; d_gene: .
CDR3aa: CASSQGTGRGTEAFF; CDR3nt: TGTGCCAGCAGCCAAGGGACAGGACGAGGCACTGAAGCTTTCTTT; abundance: .; v_gene: TRBV14; j_gene: TRBJ1-1; d_gene: TRBD1
CDR3aa: CASSWNADETQYF; CDR3nt: TGTGCCAGCAGTTGGAACGCCGATGAGACCCAGTACTTC; abundance: .; v_gene: TRBV27; j_gene: TRBJ2-5; d_gene: .
CDR3aa: CASGGSERETQYF; CDR3nt: TGTGCCAGCGGGGGGTCGGAACGAGAGACCCAGTACTTC; abundance: .; v_gene: TRBV7-2; j_gene: TRBJ2-5; d_gene: .
CDR3aa: CASSPHSGRANEQYF; CDR3nt: TGTGCCAGCAGCCCCCATAGCGGGAGGGCCAATGAGCAGTACTTC; abundance: few; v_gene: TRBV7-2; j_gene: TRBJ2-7; d_gene: TRBD2
CDR3aa: CSASMGTNEQFF; CDR3nt: TGCAGTGCTAGTATGGGCACCAATGAGCAGTTCTTC; abundance: once; v_gene: TRBV20-1; j_gene: TRBJ2-1; d_gene: .
CDR3aa: CASSRDREDGYTF; CDR3nt: TGTGCCAGCAGCCGGGACAGGGAGGATGGCTACACCTTC; abundance: .; v_gene: TRBV12-3/TRBV12-4; j_gene: TRBJ1-2; d_gene: TRBD1
CDR3aa: CASRRPGTRGEQFF; CDR3nt: TGTGCCAGCAGGAGACCTGGGACTAGGGGCGAGCAGTTCTTC; abundance: .; v_gene: TRBV28; j_gene: TRBJ2-1; d_gene: TRBD2
CDR3aa: CASSWAGSSGANVLTF; CDR3nt: TGCGCCAGCAGTTGGGCGGGATCGTCTGGGGCCAACGTCCTGACTTTC; abundance: .; v_gene: TRBV5-1; j_gene: TRBJ2-6; d_gene: .
CDR3aa: CASSLKREKTDTQYF; CDR3nt: TGTGCCAGCAGCTTAAAACGGGAGAAGACAGATACGCAGTATTTT; abundance: .; v_gene: TRBV5-4; j_gene: TRBJ2-3; d_gene: .
CDR3aa: CASSTRTATNEKLFF; CDR3nt: TGTGCCAGCAGCACCCGGACGGCAACTAATGAAAAACTGTTTTTT; abundance: .; v_gene: TRBV13; j_gene: TRBJ1-4; d_gene: .
CDR3aa: CASSLDGLAGTYNEQFF; CDR3nt: TGCGCCAGCAGCTTGGATGGACTAGCGGGTACATACAATGAGCAGTTCTTC; abundance: .; v_gene: TRBV5-1; j_gene: TRBJ2-1; d_gene: TRBD2
CDR3aa: CASSFFGLKETQYF; CDR3nt: TGTGCCAGCAGCTTTTTCGGCTTAAAAGAGACCCAGTACTTC; abundance: .; v_gene: TRBV7-2; j_gene: TRBJ2-5; d_gene: .
CDR3aa: CATSSPGTRQFF; CDR3nt: TGTGCCACCAGCTCCCCCGGGACTAGACAGTTCTTC; abundance: .; v_gene: TRBV15; j_gene: TRBJ2-1; d_gene: TRBD2
CDR3aa: CASSLQPVSLAGRGEQFF; CDR3nt: TGTGCCAGCAGCCTCCAACCCGTATCTCTAGCGGGAAGGGGTGAGCAGTTCTTC; abundance: .; v_gene: TRBV7-2; j_gene: TRBJ2-1; d_gene: TRBD2
CDR3aa: CASSQTGVETQYF; CDR3nt: TGCGCCAGCAGCCAAACGGGGGTAGAGACCCAGTACTTC; abundance: .; v_gene: TRBV4-1; j_gene: TRBJ2-5; d_gene: .
CDR3aa: CASSLRRLGNVLTF; CDR3nt: TGTGCCAGCAGCCTACGCCGTTTAGGCAACGTCCTGACTTTC; abundance: .; v_gene: TRBV27; j_gene: TRBJ2-6; d_gene: .
CDR3aa: CASSPTSGRAWQYF; CDR3nt: TGTGCCAGCAGCCCGACTAGCGGGAGGGCATGGCAGTACTTC; abundance: .; v_gene: TRBV12-3/TRBV12-4; j_gene: TRBJ2-7; d_gene: TRBD2
CDR3aa: CASSQDRRASGRLETQYF; CDR3nt: TGTGCCAGCAGCCAAGATAGAAGAGCCAGCGGGAGGTTGGAGACCCAGTACTTC; abundance: .; v_gene: TRBV14; j_gene: TRBJ2-5; d_gene: TRBD2
CDR3aa: CASSQDFGLAGETDTQYF; CDR3nt: TGTGCCAGCAGCCAAGATTTTGGGCTAGCGGGGGAAACAGATACGCAGTATTTT; abundance: .; v_gene: TRBV3-1; j_gene: TRBJ2-3; d_gene: TRBD2
CDR3aa: CASSLSQGSDEQFF; CDR3nt: TGCGCCAGCAGCTTAAGCCAGGGGTCGGATGAGCAGTTCTTC; abundance: .; v_gene: TRBV5-1; j_gene: TRBJ2-1; d_gene: .
CDR3aa: CSARDRAGAYEQYF; CDR3nt: TGCAGTGCTAGAGACCGAGCGGGAGCCTACGAGCAGTACTTC; abundance: .; v_gene: TRBV20-1; j_gene: TRBJ2-7; d_gene: TRBD2
CDR3aa: CASSFEGQVRYGYTF; CDR3nt: TGTGCCAGCAGCTTTGAGGGACAGGTCCGCTATGGCTACACCTTC; abundance: .; v_gene: TRBV3-1; j_gene: TRBJ1-2; d_gene: TRBD1
CDR3aa: CASSLAPIAGRNEQFF; CDR3nt: TGTGCCAGCAGCTTAGCGCCGATAGCGGGGCGGAATGAGCAGTTCTTC; abundance: .; v_gene: TRBV7-2; j_gene: TRBJ2-1; d_gene: TRBD2
CDR3aa: CASSQPTGEGGYTF; CDR3nt: TGTGCCAGCAGTCAACCAACAGGGGAGGGTGGCTACACCTTC; abundance: .; v_gene: TRBV6-6; j_gene: TRBJ1-2; d_gene: TRBD1